This T cell receptor (beta chain) was obtained from a study of T cell responses to AZD1222 COVID-19 vaccine. Clones were sequenced by immunoSEQ multiplex PCR, and TCRdb holds only the in-frame ones, with some missing. The data show about 100,000 clones, about 92% seen once. Germline V gives CDR1 SGHTA, CDR2 FQGTGA. The CDR3 loop spans 13 amino acids. With regard to this clone: The junction departs from the called germline gene at one end, perhaps through a read error.

The receptor was derived from an adult in good health. This material consisted of peripheral blood, taken on day 0 of MenACWY control vaccination. V usage is TRBV7-3 and J usage is TRBJ1-5, with D possibly being TRBD1 (6 bases). For the CDR3, the DNA is TGTGCCAGCAGCCTAACCGGACAGCAGCCCCAGCATTTT. It yields the protein CASSLTGQQPQHF.